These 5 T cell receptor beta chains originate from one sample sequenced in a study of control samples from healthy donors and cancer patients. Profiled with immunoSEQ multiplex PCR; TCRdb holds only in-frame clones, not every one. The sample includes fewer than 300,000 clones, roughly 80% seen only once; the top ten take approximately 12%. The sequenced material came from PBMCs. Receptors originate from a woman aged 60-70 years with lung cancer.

Written as DNA, the CDR3 is TGTGCCACTACAGGGGAACTTGGTCGTGAGCCCCAGCATTTT. It codes for CATTGELGREPQHF. The V gene is TRBV19, the J gene TRBJ1-5, with TRBD1 matching 7 bases. This CDR3 is 14 amino acids long. J gave up 8 bases and V 10 bases, and 14 bases lay outside the gene matches. CDR1 and CDR2 from the germline V gene are LNHDA and SQIVND (reference sequence).

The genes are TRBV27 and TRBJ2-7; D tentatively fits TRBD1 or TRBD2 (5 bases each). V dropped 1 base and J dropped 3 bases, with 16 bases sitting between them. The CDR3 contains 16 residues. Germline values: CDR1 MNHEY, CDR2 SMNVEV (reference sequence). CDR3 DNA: TGTGCCAGCAGTTTATATGGGGGTGGGGTAATCTACGAGCAGTACTTC. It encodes CASSLYGGGVIYEQYF.

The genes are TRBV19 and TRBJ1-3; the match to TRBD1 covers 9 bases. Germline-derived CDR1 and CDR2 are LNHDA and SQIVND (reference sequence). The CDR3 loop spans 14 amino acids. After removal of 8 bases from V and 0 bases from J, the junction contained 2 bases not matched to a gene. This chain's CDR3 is CASDRGYSGNTIYF. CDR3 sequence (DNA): TGTGCCAGTGACAGGGGGTACTCTGGAAACACCATATATTTT.

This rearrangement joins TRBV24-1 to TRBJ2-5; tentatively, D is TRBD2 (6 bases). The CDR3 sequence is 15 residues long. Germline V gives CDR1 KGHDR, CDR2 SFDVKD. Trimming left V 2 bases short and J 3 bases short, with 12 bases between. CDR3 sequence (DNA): TGTGCCACCAGTGATTCGCGCGCGGGAAAAGAGACCCAGTACTTC. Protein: CATSDSRAGKETQYF.

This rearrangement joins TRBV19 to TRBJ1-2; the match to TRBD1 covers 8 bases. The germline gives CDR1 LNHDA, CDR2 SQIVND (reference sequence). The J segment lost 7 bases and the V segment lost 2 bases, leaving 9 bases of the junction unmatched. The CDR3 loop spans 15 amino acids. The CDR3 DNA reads TGTGCCAGTAGTATACTGACAGGGGACCTGTCTGGCTACACCTTC. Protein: CASSILTGDLSGYTF.